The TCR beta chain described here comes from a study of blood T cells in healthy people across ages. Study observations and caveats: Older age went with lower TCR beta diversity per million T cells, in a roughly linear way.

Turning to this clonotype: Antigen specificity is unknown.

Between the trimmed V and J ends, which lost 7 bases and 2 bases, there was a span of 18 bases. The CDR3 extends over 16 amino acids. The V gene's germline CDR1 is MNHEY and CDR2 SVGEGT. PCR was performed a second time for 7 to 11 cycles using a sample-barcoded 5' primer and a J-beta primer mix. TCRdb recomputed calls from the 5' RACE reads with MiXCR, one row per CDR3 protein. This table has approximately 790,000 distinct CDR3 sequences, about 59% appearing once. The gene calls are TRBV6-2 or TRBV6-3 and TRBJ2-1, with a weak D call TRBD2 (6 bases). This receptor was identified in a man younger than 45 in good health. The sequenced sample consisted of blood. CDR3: CASTSPTSGAYNEQFF. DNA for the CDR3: TGTGCCAGCACTAGCCCGACTAGTGGCGCCTACAATGAGCAGTTCTTC.